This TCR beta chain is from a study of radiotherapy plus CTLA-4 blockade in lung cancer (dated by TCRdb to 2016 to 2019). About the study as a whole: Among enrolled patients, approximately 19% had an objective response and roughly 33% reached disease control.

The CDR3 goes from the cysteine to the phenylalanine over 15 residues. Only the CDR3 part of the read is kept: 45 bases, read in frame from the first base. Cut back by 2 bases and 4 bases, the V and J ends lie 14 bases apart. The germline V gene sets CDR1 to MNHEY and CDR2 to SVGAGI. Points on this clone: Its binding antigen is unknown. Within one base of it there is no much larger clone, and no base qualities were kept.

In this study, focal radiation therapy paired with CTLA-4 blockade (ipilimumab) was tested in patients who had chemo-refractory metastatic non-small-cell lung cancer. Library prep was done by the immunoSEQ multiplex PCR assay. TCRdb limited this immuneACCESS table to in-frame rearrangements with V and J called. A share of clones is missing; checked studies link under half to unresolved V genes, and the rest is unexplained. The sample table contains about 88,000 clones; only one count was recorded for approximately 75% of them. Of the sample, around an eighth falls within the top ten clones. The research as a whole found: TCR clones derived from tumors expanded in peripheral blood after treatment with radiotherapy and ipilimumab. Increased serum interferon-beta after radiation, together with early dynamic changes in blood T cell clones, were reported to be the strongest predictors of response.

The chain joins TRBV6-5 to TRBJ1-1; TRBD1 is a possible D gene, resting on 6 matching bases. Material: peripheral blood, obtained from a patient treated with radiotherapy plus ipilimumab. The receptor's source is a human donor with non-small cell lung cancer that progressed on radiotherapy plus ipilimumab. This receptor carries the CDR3 CASSYGPGVATEAFF. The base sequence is TGTGCCAGCAGTTACGGTCCAGGGGTTGCCACTGAAGCTTTCTTT.